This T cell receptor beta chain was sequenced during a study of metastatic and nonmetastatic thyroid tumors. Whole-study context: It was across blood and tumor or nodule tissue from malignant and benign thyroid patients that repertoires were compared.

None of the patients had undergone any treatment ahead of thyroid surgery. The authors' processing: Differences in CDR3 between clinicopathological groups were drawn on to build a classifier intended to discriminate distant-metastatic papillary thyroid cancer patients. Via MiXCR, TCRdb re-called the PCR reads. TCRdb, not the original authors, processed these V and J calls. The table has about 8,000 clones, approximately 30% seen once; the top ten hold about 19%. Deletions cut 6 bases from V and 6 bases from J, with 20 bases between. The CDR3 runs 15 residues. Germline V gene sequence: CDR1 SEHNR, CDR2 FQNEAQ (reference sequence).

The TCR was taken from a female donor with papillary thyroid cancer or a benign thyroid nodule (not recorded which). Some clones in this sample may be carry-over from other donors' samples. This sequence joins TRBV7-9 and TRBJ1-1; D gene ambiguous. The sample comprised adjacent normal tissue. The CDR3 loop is CASRSLGGWSSEAFF. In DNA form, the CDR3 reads TGTGCCAGCAGATCTTTGGGAGGGTGGAGCTCTGAAGCTTTCTTT.